Presented here are 13 T cell receptor beta chains from one specimen sequenced in a study of blood T cell repertoires in COVID-19. The method was immunoSEQ multiplex PCR; TCRdb's version includes in-frame clones alone and lacks a portion of them. This sample has 150,000 or so clones; 88% occur once, and the top ten carry approximately 1.2%. Sequenced: PBMCs or T cells enriched from blood (not recorded which). Receptors originate from a woman between 25 and 40 years old with acute COVID-19.

CDR3 in amino acids: CASITGRAEAFF. The CDR3 nucleotides read TGTGCCAGCATCACAGGGCGCGCTGAAGCTTTCTTT. The chain has TRBV28 and TRBJ1-1; tentative D call: TRBD1 (6 bases). This CDR3 has 12 amino acids. Germline-derived CDR1 and CDR2 are MDHEN and SYDVKM. Trimming removed 7 bases from V and 6 bases from J, with 12 bases in between.

This chain joins TRBV9 and TRBJ2-6; no clear D gene. The germline V gene has CDR1 SGDLS and CDR2 YYNGEE. CDR3 length: 15 amino acids. Trimming shortened V by 2 bases and J by 2 bases, and 8 bases separated the two germline ends. The CDR3: CASSVGGAGANVLTF. CDR3 DNA: TGTGCCAGCAGCGTCGGCGGCGCTGGGGCCAACGTCCTGACTTTC.

The chain links TRBV5-1 to TRBJ1-1; 8 nucleotides line up with TRBD1. Germline V lookup: CDR1 SGHRS, CDR2 YFSETQ. The CDR3 sequence is 18 residues long. J gave up 0 bases and V 4 bases, and 14 bases lay outside the gene matches. For the CDR3, the DNA is TGCGCCAGCAGCCCCAGGGGGCGACAGGGGTCCATGAACACTGAAGCTTTCTTT. The encoded protein is CASSPRGRQGSMNTEAFF.

The chain employs TRBV7-2 and TRBJ2-1; 7 bases are a match to TRBD2. Trimming removed 5 bases from V and 0 bases from J; junction bases left unmatched: 7. This CDR3 region has 16 residues. The germline V gene encodes CDR1 SGHTA and CDR2 FQGNSA. This CDR3 reads CASSPGAGHSYNEQFF. The CDR3 DNA reads as TGTGCCAGCAGCCCAGGAGCGGGGCACTCCTACAATGAGCAGTTCTTC. Supplemented by reference TRBV7-2 and TRBJ2-1, the full variable domain reads GAGVSQSPSNKVTEKGKDVELRCDPISGHTALYWYRQSLGQGLEFLIYFQGNSAPDKSGLPSDRFSAERTGGSVSTLTIQRTQQEDSAVYLCASSPGAGHSYNEQFFGPGTRLTVL.

The rearrangement joins TRBV5-4 to TRBJ1-4; the D gene is possibly TRBD1 (5 bases). CDR3 length: 15 amino acids. The V end was cut by 0 bases, the J end by 4 bases, with 10 bases between. CDR1 is SGHNT, CDR2 YYREEE, per germline (reference sequence). The CDR3 is CASSLGQNLNEKLFF. The CDR3 nucleotides read TGTGCCAGCAGCTTGGGACAGAACCTTAATGAAAAACTGTTTTTT.

The chain links TRBV27 to TRBJ1-1, with TRBD1 matching 9 bases. Germline lookup yields CDR1 MNHEY and CDR2 SMNVEV (reference sequence). The CDR3 length is 14 residues. The junction had 11 bases not matched to a gene; V was cut back by 5 bases and J by 10 bases. CDR3 nucleotides: TGTGCCAGCAGTCTCGGGACAGGGTTTGGTGTAGCTTTCTTT. Translating it yields CASSLGTGFGVAFF.

The chain joins TRBV7-2 to TRBJ2-7, with a tentative D call TRBD1 (5 bases). This CDR3 is 14 amino acids long. V was clipped by 1 base and J by 2 bases, with 9 bases between them. The germline V gene encodes CDR1 SGHTA and CDR2 FQGNSA. The CDR3 spells CASSLGQGTYEQYF. CDR3 DNA: TGTGCCAGCAGCTTAGGGCAGGGTACCTACGAGCAGTACTTC.

The rearrangement links TRBV10-3 to TRBJ2-2; TRBD2 matches at 10 bases. The CDR3 has 18 amino acids. Per the germline V gene, CDR1 is ENHRY and CDR2 is SYGVKD. The junction had 8 bases not matched to a gene; V was cut back by 4 bases and J by 0 bases. CDR3 sequence: CAISVTGLAIPNTGELFF. The CDR3 DNA follows: TGTGCCATCAGTGTAACGGGACTAGCGATCCCGAACACCGGGGAGCTGTTTTTT.

The V and J genes are TRBV10-3 and TRBJ2-7, with D unclear. Germline assignment: CDR1 ENHRY and CDR2 SYGVKD. This CDR3 has 12 amino acids. The V end was cut by 0 bases, the J end by 6 bases, with 6 bases between. This chain's CDR3 is CAISESAREQYF. Written as DNA, the CDR3 is TGTGCCATCAGTGAGTCAGCACGCGAGCAGTACTTC.

This chain uses TRBV3-1 (or the pseudogene TRBV3-2) with TRBJ1-4; D unclear. Germline V gene data show CDR1 as LGHDT and CDR2 as YNNKEL (reference sequence). This CDR3 spans 15 amino acids. V lost 1 base to trimming and J lost 10 bases, with 16 bases between them. CDR3 in DNA: TGTGCCAGCAGCCAAGGAGGACTACTTCGTGGAAAACTGTTTTTT. Translated: CASSQGGLLRGKLFF.

This chain links TRBV6-5 with TRBJ1-3; the D is unclear. Trimming stripped 7 bases from V and 4 bases from J, with 11 bases between. The germline CDR1 and CDR2 sequences are MNHEY and SVGAGI. CDR3 length: 13 residues. The CDR3 loop reads CASKRLFGNTIYF. The CDR3 bases are TGTGCCAGCAAGCGGTTATTCGGAAACACCATATATTTT.

This chain connects TRBV19 to TRBJ2-1, with D possibly matching TRBD1 (5 bases). The CDR3 covers 14 residues. V lost 4 bases and J lost 6, with 13 bases in between. Germline assignment: CDR1 LNHDA and CDR2 SQIVND (reference sequence). The CDR3 DNA follows: TGTGCCAGTAGTACTCCCTATGGGGCCAATGAGCAGTTCTTC. Amino acid sequence: CASSTPYGANEQFF. Full variable domain (outside the CDR3, taken from reference TRBV19 and TRBJ2-1): DGGITQSPKYLFRKEGQNVTLSCEQNLNHDAMYWYRQDPGQGLRLIYYSQIVNDFQKGDIAEGYSVSREKKESFPLTVTSAQKNPTAFYLCASSTPYGANEQFFGPGTRLTVL.

V and J are TRBV6-5 and TRBJ2-2; TRBD1 is a possible D gene (6 bases). The V gene lost 6 bases and the J gene lost 2 bases, with 13 bases spanning the gap. The CDR3 sequence is 15 residues long. Germline loops: CDR1 MNHEY, CDR2 SVGAGI. The CDR3 loop reads CASRAPGQNTGELFF. The CDR3 nucleotides read TGTGCCAGCAGGGCTCCGGGACAAAACACCGGGGAGCTGTTTTTT.